The present TCR beta chain was sequenced within a study of spatial heterogeneity in lung cancer. On the study more broadly: Tumor-region TCR transcript counts correlated strongly with a T cell module score from matched bulk RNA-seq. Study-wide results and limits: For tumor T cells, estimated coverage reached only 6% to 7% (alpha) and about 12% (beta). The numbers of ubiquitous and regional expanded TCRs correlated with ubiquitous and regional nonsynonymous mutations, respectively. Tumoral mutation counts were tracked by counts of expanded intratumoral alpha and beta TCRs.

Time point denoted: sample taken at primary tumor resection. Researchers sequenced whole RNA taken from tumor, nontumor lung or frozen PBMC without sorting. To note about this clonotype: What it binds is not known. The library was designed around alpha chains, so this beta chain is a stray read whose abundance carries little weight.

TCRdb used MiXCR to reprocess the 5' RACE reads, holding one entry per CDR3 protein. The table records about 16,000 distinct CDR3 sequences, almost 6% of them present only once. This TCR came from a female donor with early-stage non-small cell lung cancer. The input for sequencing was lung tumor tissue, taken at surgery.

The CDR3 protein is CASSWTSHEQFF. The CDR3 nucleotides read TGTGCCAGCAGCTGGACTAGCCATGAGCAGTTCTTC. The chain employs TRBV5-5 and TRBJ2-1, with TRBD2 matching over 8 bases. After removal of 3 bases from V and 8 bases from J, the junction contained 1 base not matched to a gene. The germline V gene has CDR1 SGHKS and CDR2 YYEKEE (reference sequence). CDR3 length: 12 residues.